This entry describes one T cell receptor beta chain. In the study's own analysis: Estimation of nucleated cell counts was performed using reference gene primer amplification. Repertoires were generated with immunoSEQ multiplex PCR, while TCRdb's copy carries only in-frame clones and drops some. V, J and clone size derive from that table, while D and trimming were established from the DNA sequence. This sample carries some 150,000 clones, about 86% of them seen once, and the ten largest clones take 3.5% to 4.5%. The CDR3 extends over 12 amino acids. Germline CDR1 is SGHNT and CDR2 is YENEEA. Trimming took 5 bases from V and 7 from J, leaving 9 bases between them. The data were obtained in a study of blood T cell repertoires in COVID-19. The overall study: From T cells, B-cell-depleted T cells, or PBMCs came the material, which was cDNA or gDNA.

The source material was peripheral blood. V is TRBV11-3 and J is TRBJ2-1; TRBD2 might be the D (7 bases). The receptor's source is a woman aged 55 to 70 with acute or convalescent COVID-19. The CDR3 sequence: CASSGRGNEQFF. The CDR3, as DNA: TGTGCCAGCAGCGGGAGGGGGAATGAGCAGTTCTTC.